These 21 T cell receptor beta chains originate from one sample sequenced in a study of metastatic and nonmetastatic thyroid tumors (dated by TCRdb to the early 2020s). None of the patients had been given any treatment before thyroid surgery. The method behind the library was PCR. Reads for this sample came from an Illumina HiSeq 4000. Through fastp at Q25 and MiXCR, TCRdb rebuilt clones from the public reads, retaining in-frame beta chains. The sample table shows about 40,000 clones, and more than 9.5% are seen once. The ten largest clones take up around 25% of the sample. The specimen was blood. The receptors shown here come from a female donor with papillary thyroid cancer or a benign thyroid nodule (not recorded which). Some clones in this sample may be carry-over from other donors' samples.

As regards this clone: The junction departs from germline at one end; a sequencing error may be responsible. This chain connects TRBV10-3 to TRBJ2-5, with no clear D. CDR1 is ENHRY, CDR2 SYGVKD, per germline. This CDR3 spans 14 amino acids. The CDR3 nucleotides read TGTGCCACCAGTGGCGGCAGAGGCCAAGAGACCCAGTACTTC. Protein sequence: CATSGGRGQETQYF.

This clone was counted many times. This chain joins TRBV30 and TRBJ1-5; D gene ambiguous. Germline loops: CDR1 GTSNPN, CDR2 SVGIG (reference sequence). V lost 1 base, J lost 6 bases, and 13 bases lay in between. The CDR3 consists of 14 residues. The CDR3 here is CAWSGPGLGQPQHF. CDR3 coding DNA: TGTGCCTGGAGTGGCCCCGGCCTTGGTCAGCCCCAGCATTTT.

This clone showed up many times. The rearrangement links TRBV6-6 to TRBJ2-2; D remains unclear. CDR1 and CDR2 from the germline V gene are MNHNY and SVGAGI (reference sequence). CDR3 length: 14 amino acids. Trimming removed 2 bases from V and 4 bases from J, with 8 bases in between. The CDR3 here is CASSYTTGTGELFF. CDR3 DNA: TGTGCCAGCAGTTACACGACGGGCACCGGGGAGCTGTTTTTT.

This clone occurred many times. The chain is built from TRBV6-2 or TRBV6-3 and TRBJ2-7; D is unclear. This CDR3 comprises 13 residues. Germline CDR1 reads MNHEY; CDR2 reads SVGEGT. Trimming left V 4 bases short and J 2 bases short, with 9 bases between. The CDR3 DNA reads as TGTGCCAGCAGTTTGGACGCTCCCTACGAGCAGTACTTC. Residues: CASSLDAPYEQYF.

The CDR3 nucleotides are TGTGCCAGCAGCTCCACTAGCGTGCGCTCCTACGAGCAGTACTTC. The encoded protein is CASSSTSVRSYEQYF. V usage is TRBV11-3 and J usage is TRBJ2-7, with 7 bases aligning to TRBD2. After removal of 4 bases from V and 0 bases from J, the junction contained 6 bases not matched to a gene. Germline CDR1 is SGHNT and CDR2 is YENEEA. CDR3 length equals 15 residues.

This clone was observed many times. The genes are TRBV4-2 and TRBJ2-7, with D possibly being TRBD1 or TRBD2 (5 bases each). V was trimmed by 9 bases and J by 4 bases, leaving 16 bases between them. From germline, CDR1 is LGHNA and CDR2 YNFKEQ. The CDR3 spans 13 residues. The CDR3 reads CASSPGTEYEQYF. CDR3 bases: TGTGCCAGTTCGCCCGGGACGGAATACGAGCAGTACTTC.

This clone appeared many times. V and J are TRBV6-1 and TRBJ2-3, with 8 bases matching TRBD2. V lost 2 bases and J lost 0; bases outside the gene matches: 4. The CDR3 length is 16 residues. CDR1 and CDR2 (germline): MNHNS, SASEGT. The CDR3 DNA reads TGTGCCAGCAGTGAATCAGCGGGAGAGAGCACAGATACGCAGTATTTT. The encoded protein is CASSESAGESTDTQYF.

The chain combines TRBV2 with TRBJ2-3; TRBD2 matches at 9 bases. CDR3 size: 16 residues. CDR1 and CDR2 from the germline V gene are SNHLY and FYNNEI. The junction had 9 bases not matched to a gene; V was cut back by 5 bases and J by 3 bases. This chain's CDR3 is CASSRLAGLETDTQYF. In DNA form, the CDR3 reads TGTGCCAGCAGTCGGCTAGCGGGACTGGAGACAGATACGCAGTATTTT.

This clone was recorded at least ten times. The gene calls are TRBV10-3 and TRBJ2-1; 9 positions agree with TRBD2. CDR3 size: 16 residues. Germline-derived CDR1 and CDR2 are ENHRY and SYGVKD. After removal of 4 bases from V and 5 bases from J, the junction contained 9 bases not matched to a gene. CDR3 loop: CAISATGTSLNNEQFF. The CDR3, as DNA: TGTGCCATCAGTGCCACCGGGACTAGCCTGAACAATGAGCAGTTCTTC.

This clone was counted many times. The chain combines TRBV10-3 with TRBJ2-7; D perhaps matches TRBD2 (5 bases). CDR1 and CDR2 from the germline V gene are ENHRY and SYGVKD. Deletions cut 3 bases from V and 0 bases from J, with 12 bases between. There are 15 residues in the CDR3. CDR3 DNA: TGTGCCATCAGTGACCCCGGGGTGCCCTCCTACGAGCAGTACTTC. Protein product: CAISDPGVPSYEQYF.

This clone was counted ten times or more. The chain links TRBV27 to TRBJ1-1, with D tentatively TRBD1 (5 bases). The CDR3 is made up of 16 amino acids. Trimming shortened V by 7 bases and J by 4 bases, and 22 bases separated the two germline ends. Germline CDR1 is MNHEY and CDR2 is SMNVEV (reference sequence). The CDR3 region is CASTPREARRGTEAFF. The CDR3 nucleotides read TGTGCCAGCACCCCTCGGGAGGCCAGAAGGGGCACTGAAGCTTTCTTT.

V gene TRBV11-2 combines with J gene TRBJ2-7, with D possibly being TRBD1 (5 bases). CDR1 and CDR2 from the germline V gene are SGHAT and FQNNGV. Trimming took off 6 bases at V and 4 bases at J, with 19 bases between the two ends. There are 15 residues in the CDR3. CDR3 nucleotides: TGTGCCAGCAGTCAATACAGGATTGGGGCGTACGAGCAGTACTTC. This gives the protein CASSQYRIGAYEQYF.

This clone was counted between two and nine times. The chain's CDR3 is CASRSGTGDREQYF. CDR3 sequence (DNA): TGTGCCAGCAGGTCCGGGACAGGGGATCGCGAGCAGTACTTC. The J gene is TRBJ2-7, the V gene TRBV6-1; 10 nucleotides align to TRBD1. The germline V gene has CDR1 MNHNS and CDR2 SASEGT. The CDR3 covers 14 residues. The J segment lost 6 bases and the V segment lost 6 bases, leaving 8 bases of the junction unmatched.

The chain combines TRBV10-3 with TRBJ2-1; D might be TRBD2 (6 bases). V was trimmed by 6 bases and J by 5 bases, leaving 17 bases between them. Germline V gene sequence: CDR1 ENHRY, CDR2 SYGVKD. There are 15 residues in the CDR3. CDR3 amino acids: CAIRAAGLLDNEQFF. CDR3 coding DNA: TGTGCCATCAGGGCGGCGGGACTCCTAGACAATGAGCAGTTCTTC.

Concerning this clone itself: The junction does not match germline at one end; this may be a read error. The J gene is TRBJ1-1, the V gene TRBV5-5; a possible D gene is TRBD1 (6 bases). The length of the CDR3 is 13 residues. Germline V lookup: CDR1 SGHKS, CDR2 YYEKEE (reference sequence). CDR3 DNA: TGTGCCATCAGCTTGGAGGGGGACACTGAAGCTTTCTTT. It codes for CAISLEGDTEAFF. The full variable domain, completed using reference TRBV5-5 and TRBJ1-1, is DAGVTQSPTHLIKTRGQQVTLRCSPISGHKSVSWYQQVLGQGPQFIFQYYEKEERGRGNFPDRFSARQFPNYSSELNVNALLLGDSALYLCAISLEGDTEAFFGQGTRLTVV.

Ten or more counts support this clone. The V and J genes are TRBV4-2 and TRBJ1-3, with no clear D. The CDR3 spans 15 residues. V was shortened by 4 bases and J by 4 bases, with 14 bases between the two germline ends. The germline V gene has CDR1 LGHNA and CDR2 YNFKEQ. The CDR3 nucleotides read TGTGCCAGCAGCCCAAGTGTTGGGGTCGGAAACACCATATATTTT. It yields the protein CASSPSVGVGNTIYF.

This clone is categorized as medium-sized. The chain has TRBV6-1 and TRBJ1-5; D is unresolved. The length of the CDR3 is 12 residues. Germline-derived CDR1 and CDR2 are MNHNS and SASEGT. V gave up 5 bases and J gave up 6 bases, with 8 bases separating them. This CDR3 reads CASSKGTQPQHF. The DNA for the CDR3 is TGTGCCAGCAGTAAGGGAACTCAGCCCCAGCATTTT.

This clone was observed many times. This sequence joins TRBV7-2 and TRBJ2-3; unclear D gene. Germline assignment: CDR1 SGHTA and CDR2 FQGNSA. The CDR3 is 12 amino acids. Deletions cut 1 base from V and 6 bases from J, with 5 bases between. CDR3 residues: CASSLVGDTQYF. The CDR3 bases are TGTGCCAGCAGCTTAGTCGGGGATACGCAGTATTTT.

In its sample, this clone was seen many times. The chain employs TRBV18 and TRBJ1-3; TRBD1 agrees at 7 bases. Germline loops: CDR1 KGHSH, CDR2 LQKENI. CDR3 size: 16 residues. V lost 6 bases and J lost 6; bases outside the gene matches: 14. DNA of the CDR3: TGTGCCAGCTCGCCCTCTCAGACAGGGTCAGAAAACACCATATATTTT. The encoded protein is CASSPSQTGSENTIYF.

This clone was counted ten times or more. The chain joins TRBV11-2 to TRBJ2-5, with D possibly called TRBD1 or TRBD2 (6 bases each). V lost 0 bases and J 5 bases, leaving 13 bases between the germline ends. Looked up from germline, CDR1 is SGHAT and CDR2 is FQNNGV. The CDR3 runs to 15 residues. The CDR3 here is CASSLDRVGGETQYF. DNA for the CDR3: TGTGCCAGCAGCTTAGATAGGGTAGGGGGGGAGACCCAGTACTTC. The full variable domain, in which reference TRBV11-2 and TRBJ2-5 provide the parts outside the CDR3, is EAGVAQSPRYKIIEKRQSVAFWCNPISGHATLYWYQQILGQGPKLLIQFQNNGVVDDSQLPKDRFSAERLKGVDSTLKIQPAKLEDSAVYLCASSLDRVGGETQYFGPGTRLLVL.

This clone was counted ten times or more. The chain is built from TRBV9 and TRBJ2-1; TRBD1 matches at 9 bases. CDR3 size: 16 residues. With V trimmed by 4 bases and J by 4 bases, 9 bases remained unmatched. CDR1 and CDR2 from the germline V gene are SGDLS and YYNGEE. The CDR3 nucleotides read TGTGCCAGCAGCTCGGCCGGGACAGGGAGATACAATGAGCAGTTCTTC. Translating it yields CASSSAGTGRYNEQFF.